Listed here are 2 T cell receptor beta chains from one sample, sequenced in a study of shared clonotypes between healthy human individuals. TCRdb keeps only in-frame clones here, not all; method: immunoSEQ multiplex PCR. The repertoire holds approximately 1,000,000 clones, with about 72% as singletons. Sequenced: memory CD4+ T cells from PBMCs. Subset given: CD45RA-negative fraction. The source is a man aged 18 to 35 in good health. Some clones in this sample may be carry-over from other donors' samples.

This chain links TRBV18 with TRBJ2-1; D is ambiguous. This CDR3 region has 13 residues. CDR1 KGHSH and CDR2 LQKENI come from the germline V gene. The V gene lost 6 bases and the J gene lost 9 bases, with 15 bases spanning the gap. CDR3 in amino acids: CASSPGPPGEQFF. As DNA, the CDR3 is TGTGCCAGCTCCCCCGGACCGCCCGGTGAGCAGTTCTTC.

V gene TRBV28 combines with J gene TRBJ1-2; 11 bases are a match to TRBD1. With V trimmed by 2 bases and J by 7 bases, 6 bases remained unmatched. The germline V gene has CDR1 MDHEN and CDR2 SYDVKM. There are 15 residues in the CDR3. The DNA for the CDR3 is TGTGCCAGCAGTTTAAGAATAGGGACAGGGGGTGGCTACACCTTC. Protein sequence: CASSLRIGTGGGYTF.